Shown below are 13 T cell receptor beta chains from a single sample sequenced in a study of cytomegalovirus exposure and HLA in healthy donors. Primers: 60 Vbeta forward and 13 Jbeta reverse. Sequencing used immunoSEQ multiplex PCR; TCRdb keeps in-frame clones, though not all of them. The data contain about 140,000 clones, about 80% of them singletons. The sample taken for sequencing was PBMCs. The receptors stem from a man in his thirties or forties in good health.

This clone was found a few times. This chain uses TRBV6-1 with TRBJ1-1; D perhaps matches TRBD1 (6 bases). The V gene lost 5 bases and the J gene lost 0 bases, with 13 bases spanning the gap. This CDR3 is built from 15 residues. Germline V gene lookup returns CDR1 MNHNS and CDR2 SASEGT. The CDR3 loop is CASSPWTAMNTEAFF. CDR3 coding DNA: TGTGCCAGCAGTCCTTGGACAGCAATGAACACTGAAGCTTTCTTT.

The DNA for the CDR3 is TGTGCCAGCAGTTACCTCCCGAACACTGAAGCTTTCTTT. Translated: CASSYLPNTEAFF. The chain uses TRBV6-6 and TRBJ1-1; D call uncertain. The CDR3 totals 13 residues. Germline values: CDR1 MNHNY, CDR2 SVGAGI (reference sequence). V was clipped by 2 bases and J by 1 base, with 5 bases between them.

The chain carries TRBV7-8 and TRBJ2-5; D is possibly TRBD2 (6 bases). This CDR3 region has 14 residues. Trimming stripped 7 bases from V and 5 bases from J, with 17 bases between. Germline CDR1 SGHVS, CDR2 FQNEAQ. The CDR3 nucleotides read TGTGCCAGCATCCCAAGGGACTCTGGGGAGACCCAGTACTTC. As protein: CASIPRDSGETQYF.

This rearrangement joins TRBV27 to TRBJ2-1; no firm D call. Germline CDR1 MNHEY, CDR2 SMNVEV (reference sequence). CDR3 length: 15 residues. V was clipped by 2 bases and J by 5 bases, with 13 bases between them. DNA for the CDR3: TGTGCCAGCAGTTTAGAATGGGCCGCCAACAATGAGCAGTTCTTC. This gives the protein CASSLEWAANNEQFF.

The V and J genes are TRBV11-2 and TRBJ2-1; 9 bases are shared with TRBD1. J lost 8 bases, V lost 3 bases, and 8 bases had no gene match. The CDR3 totals 15 residues. The germline CDR1 and CDR2 sequences are SGHAT and FQNNGV. The CDR3 sequence: CASSLGQGSGYEQFF. The CDR3, as DNA: TGTGCCAGCAGCTTGGGACAGGGTTCAGGGTATGAGCAGTTCTTC.

As to this clone: The same CDR3 can be traced to other DNA sequences in this sample. The chain is built from TRBV11-3 and TRBJ2-1; 10 positions match TRBD1. Trimming cost V 3 bases and J 1 base; bases outside gene matches: 0. The CDR3 covers 15 residues. The germline V gene encodes CDR1 SGHNT and CDR2 YENEEA. In nucleotides, the CDR3 is TGTGCCAGCAGCTTGGGACAGGGGTCCTACAATGAGCAGTTCTTC. As protein: CASSLGQGSYNEQFF.

The gene calls are TRBV9 and TRBJ2-7, with D possibly TRBD1 on 7 matching bases. Trimming stripped 3 bases from V and 1 base from J, with 20 bases between. The CDR3 spans 17 residues. Germline V gives CDR1 SGDLS, CDR2 YYNGEE. The CDR3, as DNA: TGTGCCAGCAGCGGAGACCTTCAGGGGGGCCGATCCTACGAGCAGTACTTC. It codes for CASSGDLQGGRSYEQYF.

DNA for the CDR3: TGTGCCAGCAGGAACCCTGGGACAGACACTTCCTACGAGCAGTACTTC. This gives the protein CASRNPGTDTSYEQYF. The chain carries TRBV2 and TRBJ2-7, with TRBD1 identical over 7 bases. CDR3 length equals 16 residues. Per the germline V gene, CDR1 is SNHLY and CDR2 is FYNNEI. Losses at the gene ends were 6 bases for V and 1 base for J; bases not matched to a gene: 12.

About this clone itself: An end of the junction differs from the germline gene, which may be a read error. The CDR3: CASSEAPGQGASDF. The CDR3 bases are TGTGCCAGCAGTGAAGCTCCGGGACAGGGGGCATCGGACTTC. J is TRBJ2-7 and V is TRBV6-1; 12 bases agree with TRBD1. This CDR3 is 14 amino acids long. Germline V lookup: CDR1 MNHNS, CDR2 SASEGT.

The chain is built from TRBV2 and TRBJ2-1, with 14 bases identical to TRBD2. The germline gives CDR1 SNHLY, CDR2 FYNNEI. V was pared by 7 bases and J by 10 bases, with 6 bases of the junction left unmatched. The CDR3 sequence is 14 residues long. The CDR3 DNA sequence: TGTGCCAGCATGACTAGCGGGAGGGCCAGAGAGCAGTTCTTC. Protein sequence: CASMTSGRAREQFF.

This chain links TRBV6-6 with TRBJ2-1, with 9 bases aligning to TRBD2. CDR1 and CDR2 (germline): MNHNY, SVGAGI (reference sequence). There are 15 residues in the CDR3. The V segment lost 4 bases and the J segment 9 bases; nucleotides outside the gene matches: 10. The CDR3 nucleotides are TGTGCCAGCAGTTCGACTAGCGGACCTACCAGTGAGCAGTTCTTC. It is translated as CASSSTSGPTSEQFF.

The genes are TRBV6-5 and TRBJ2-1; no firm D call. V lost 10 bases to trimming and J lost 6 bases, with 10 bases between them. CDR3 length: 11 amino acids. Germline lookup yields CDR1 MNHEY and CDR2 SVGAGI. CDR3 in amino acids: CAIRSSNEQFF. CDR3 in DNA: TGTGCCATTCGTAGCAGCAATGAGCAGTTCTTC.

This chain connects TRBV2 to TRBJ2-1; 7 bases align to TRBD2. CDR1 is SNHLY, CDR2 FYNNEI, per germline. This CDR3 is 13 amino acids long. Trimming removed 8 bases from V and 1 base from J; junction bases left unmatched: 2. Here the CDR3 DNA reads TGTGCCAGCGGACTAGTTTCCTACAATGAGCAGTTCTTC. Protein: CASGLVSYNEQFF.